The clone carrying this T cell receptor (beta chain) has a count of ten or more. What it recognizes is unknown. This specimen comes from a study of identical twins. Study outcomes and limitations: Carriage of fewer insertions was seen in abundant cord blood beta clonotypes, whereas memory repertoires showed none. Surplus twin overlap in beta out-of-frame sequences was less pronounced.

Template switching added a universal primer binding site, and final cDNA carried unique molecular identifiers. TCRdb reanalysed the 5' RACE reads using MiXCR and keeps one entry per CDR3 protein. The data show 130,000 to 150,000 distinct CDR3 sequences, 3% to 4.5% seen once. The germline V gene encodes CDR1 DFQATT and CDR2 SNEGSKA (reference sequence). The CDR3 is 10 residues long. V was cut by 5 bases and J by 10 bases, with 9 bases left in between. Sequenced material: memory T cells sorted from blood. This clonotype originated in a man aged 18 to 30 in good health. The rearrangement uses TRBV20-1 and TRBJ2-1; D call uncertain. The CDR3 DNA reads TGCAGTGCTCCCGGACCCGAGCAGTTCTTC. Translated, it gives CSAPGPEQFF.